These T cell receptor beta chains were read from a single sample in a study of shared clonotypes between healthy human individuals. Method: immunoSEQ multiplex PCR; TCRdb's copy keeps in-frame clones and lacks some. Found here are a few hundred thousand clones, over 50% of them singletons; the top ten hold around 10%. Sequencing input: memory CD4+ T cells sorted from blood. These receptors all come from a man aged 30 to 39 in good health. Each CDR3 is given with its conserved first and last residue. The D gene is left open where the match is weak. Clone size is stated in some rows and not others, as once, few, many or a class when expanded.

J | V | D | size | CDR3 | DNA
TRBJ2-1 | TRBV7-2 | TRBD1 | NA | CASSLVGGTGQFF | TGTGCCAGCAGCTTAGTTGGAGGGACAGGGCAGTTCTTC
TRBJ2-5 | TRBV7-9 | TRBD1 | NA | CASSFWTGGEETQYF | TGTGCCAGCAGCTTTTGGACAGGGGGCGAAGAGACCCAGTACTTC
TRBJ2-2 | TRBV6-5 | NA | NA | CASSLQPITNTGELFF | TGTGCCAGCAGTTTGCAGCCGATAACGAACACCGGGGAGCTGTTTTTT
TRBJ2-1 | TRBV2 | NA | NA | CASSDRGSSDNEQFF | TGTGCCAGCAGTGATCGAGGGAGCTCCGACAATGAGCAGTTCTTC
TRBJ2-4 | TRBV5-4 | NA | NA | CASSPREGLAKNIQYF | TGTGCCAGCAGCCCGCGAGAGGGATTAGCCAAAAACATTCAGTACTTC
TRBJ1-3 | TRBV29-1 | NA | NA | CSVGVSRQGGNTIYF | TGCAGCGTTGGGGTGTCCCGACAAGGTGGAAACACCATATATTTT
TRBJ2-7 | TRBV11-2 | TRBD2 | NA | CASSSRLAGPYEQYF | TGTGCCAGCAGCTCGAGGCTAGCGGGTCCCTACGAGCAGTACTTC
TRBJ1-5 | TRBV10-3 | TRBD1 | NA | CAISAGGYQPQHF | TGTGCCATCAGTGCAGGGGGCTATCAGCCCCAGCATTTT
TRBJ1-1 | TRBV6-1 | NA | NA | CASSERGGMNTEAFF | TGTGCCAGCAGTGAAAGGGGGGGCATGAACACTGAAGCTTTCTTT
TRBJ2-2 | TRBV28 | NA | NA | CASRDYYTGELFF | TGTGCCAGCAGGGACTATTACACCGGGGAGCTGTTTTTT
TRBJ1-1 | TRBV7-8 | NA | few | CASSFSRGNTEAFF | TGTGCCAGCAGCTTTTCCAGGGGGAACACTGAAGCTTTCTTT
TRBJ2-5 | TRBV11-2 | NA | NA | CASSEDGADYRETQYF | TGTGCCAGCAGCGAGGACGGGGCGGACTATCGTGAGACCCAGTACTTC
TRBJ1-1 | TRBV18 | NA | NA | CASSPRGGSNLNTEAFF | TGTGCCAGCTCACCAAGGGGTGGGTCGAACTTGAACACTGAAGCTTTCTTT
TRBJ2-7 | TRBV6-1 | NA | NA | CASTAGQPSSYEQYF | TGTGCCAGCACTGCGGGACAGCCAAGCTCCTACGAGCAGTACTTC
TRBJ2-5 | TRBV2 | NA | few | CASWAGEETQYF | TGTGCCAGCTGGGCAGGGGAGGAGACCCAGTACTTC
TRBJ1-1 | TRBV10-3 | NA | NA | CAISDTNTEAFF | TGTGCCATCAGTGACACGAACACTGAAGCTTTCTTT
TRBJ2-4 | TRBV28 | NA | NA | CASSLQGGNIQYF | TGTGCCAGCAGTTTGCAGGGGGGAAACATTCAGTACTTC
TRBJ1-4 | TRBV7-8 | NA | NA | CASSLRVGRINEKLFF | TGTGCCAGCAGCTTGAGGGTAGGGCGGATTAATGAAAAACTGTTTTTT